This entry is about one T cell receptor beta chain. Its antigen remains unknown. It may be a read error: a sequence one base away is much more abundant. Investigators took RNA and DNA out together from roughly 20-30 mg of unsorted bulk tissue. The researchers produced TCR beta cDNA from approximately 550 ng total RNA with a constant-region primer. Library construction for TCR beta comprised three nested multiplex PCR rounds performed with slightly modified ARM-PCR. The study ran its first two PCR rounds for approximately 10 cycles each, using TRBV1-TRBV30 forward primers and a C-beta reverse primer. TCRdb recomputed calls from the multiplex PCR reads with MiXCR, one row per CDR3 protein. The table lists 100,000 to 150,000 distinct CDR3 sequences, around 64% of them singletons, with approximately 8% in the top ten. The data were obtained in a study of tumor-infiltrating lymphocytes in primary liver carcinoma. Study details: T1-T3 N0M0 was the stage of the tumors, which were about 4.2 to 11 cm across. Study-level findings and limits: Tumor region pairs shared more overlap than did tumor-adjacent and tumor-blood pairs. Just around 7.5-25% of top clones spanned all five tumor regions.

The CDR3 runs 14 residues. Germline lookup yields CDR1 ENHRY and CDR2 SYGVKD. Trimming removed 7 bases from V and 7 bases from J; junction bases left unmatched: 9. The clonotype comes from a woman aged 55 to 70 with primary liver carcinoma and hepatitis B virus infection. This sequence joins TRBV10-3 and TRBJ2-2, with 7 bases aligning to TRBD2. The sample was liver tumor tissue from sampling region 3. Subset reported: tumor region T3, left-lateral pole. The CDR3 is CAIKGLIDIGELFF. As DNA, the CDR3 is TGTGCCATCAAGGGACTAATAGACATCGGGGAGCTGTTTTTT.